This T cell receptor (beta chain) stems from a study of spatial heterogeneity in lung cancer. Regarding this clonotype: This beta chain came through as a stray read in a library set up for alpha chains, and its size says little.

Every molecule of TCR cDNA had its own unique molecular identifier. TCRdb used MiXCR to reprocess the 5' RACE reads, holding one entry per CDR3 protein. Of approximately 600 distinct CDR3 sequences in the sample, roughly 84% were seen once. CDR1 is SGHTA, CDR2 FQGNSA, per germline. Trimming left V 7 bases short and J 7 bases short, with 17 bases between. The CDR3 runs 13 residues. Time point here: sample taken at primary tumor resection. Sequencing was performed on whole RNA extracted from tumor and nontumor lung tissue, or from frozen PBMC, and the material was left unsorted. The donor population consisted of some 72 patients with untreated, early-stage non-small cell lung cancer.

The specimen comprised PBMCs, sampled at surgery. The source of this sequence is a female donor with early-stage non-small cell lung cancer. This chain joins TRBV7-2 and TRBJ2-7; a possible D gene is TRBD2 (5 bases). The CDR3 is CASTYGPSGEQYF. The CDR3 DNA reads as TGTGCCAGCACCTATGGCCCCTCGGGAGAGCAGTACTTC.